The present TCR beta chain was sequenced within a study of neoadjuvant nivolumab and ipilimumab in lung cancer. To note about this clone: Antigen specificity is unknown.

Trimming cost V 1 base and J 4 bases; bases outside gene matches: 8. The CDR3 has 15 amino acids. The germline V gene has CDR1 SGHRS and CDR2 YFSETQ. Study-level points and caveats: Compared with tumor-adjacent uninvolved lung, resected tumors showed greater richness and clonality.

TCRdb keeps only in-frame clones here, not all; method: immunoSEQ multiplex PCR. The sample has 24,000 or so clones, over 80% seen once. The chain joins TRBV5-1 to TRBJ2-7; 7 bases line up with TRBD1. Sequenced here: peripheral blood, sampled before neoadjuvant nivolumab, alone or with ipilimumab. The receptor was derived from an adult with non-small cell lung cancer. The CDR3 loop reads CASSLHEGARYEQYF. The DNA of the CDR3 is TGCGCCAGCAGCTTGCATGAGGGGGCGCGTTACGAGCAGTACTTC. The whole variable domain, remainder taken from reference TRBV5-1 and TRBJ2-7, is KAGVTQTPRYLIKTRGQQVTLSCSPISGHRSVSWYQQTPGQGLQFLFEYFSETQRNKGNFPGRFSGRQFSNSRSEMNVSTLELGDSALYLCASSLHEGARYEQYFGPGTRLTVT.